This T cell receptor (beta chain) came from a study of blood T cell repertoires in COVID-19. Study overall: Spain, Italy and the United States supplied samples that represented acute and convalescent COVID-19.

Looked up from germline, CDR1 is SGDLS and CDR2 is YYNGEE. The V gene end was trimmed by 4 bases and the J gene end by 3 bases; junction bases not matched to a gene: 12. The CDR3 spans 17 residues. Donors were grouped by their self-reported clinical history. Recovered status in Cohort 3 required two negative PCRs, clearance, or symptom resolution. In the original analysis: Nucleated cell counts were estimated from reference gene primer amplification. Libraries were prepared by immunoSEQ multiplex PCR; TCRdb keeps only in-frame clonotypes and omits some of them. V and J calls plus clone size are reproduced from that table; the DNA served to infer D and trimming. Here the sample spans around 330,000 clones, 70% to 90% being singletons.

Sequenced sample: PBMCs or T cells enriched from blood (not recorded which). The chain carries TRBV9 and TRBJ2-3; 9 nucleotides align to TRBD2. This TCR was sampled from a woman aged 35 to 49 who had recovered from COVID-19. This CDR3 reads CASSSGGSGRFTDTQYF. DNA of the CDR3: TGTGCCAGCAGCTCCGGGGGTAGCGGGAGATTTACAGATACGCAGTATTTT.